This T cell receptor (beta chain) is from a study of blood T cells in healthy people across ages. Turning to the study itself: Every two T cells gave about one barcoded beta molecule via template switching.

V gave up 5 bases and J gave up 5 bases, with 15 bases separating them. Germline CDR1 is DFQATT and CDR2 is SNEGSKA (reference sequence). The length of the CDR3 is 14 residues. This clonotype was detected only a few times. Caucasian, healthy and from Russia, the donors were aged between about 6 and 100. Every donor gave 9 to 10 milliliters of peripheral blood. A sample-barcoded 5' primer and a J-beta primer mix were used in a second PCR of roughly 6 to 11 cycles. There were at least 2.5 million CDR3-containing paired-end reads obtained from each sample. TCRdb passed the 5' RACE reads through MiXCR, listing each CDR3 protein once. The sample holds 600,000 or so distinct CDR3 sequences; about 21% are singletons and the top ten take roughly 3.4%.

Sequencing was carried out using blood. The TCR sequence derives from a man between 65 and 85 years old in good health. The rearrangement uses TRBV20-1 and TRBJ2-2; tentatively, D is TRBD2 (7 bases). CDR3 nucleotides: TGCAGTGCTTCGGGGGGCGCAGGAACCGGGGAGCTGTTTTTT. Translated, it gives CSASGGAGTGELFF.